This T cell receptor beta chain came from a study of Graves' ophthalmopathy and Graves' hyperthyroidism. This clonotype was seen many times. This CDR3 contains 15 residues. In germline, CDR1 is MDHEN, CDR2 SYDVKM. V was clipped by 6 bases and J by 2 bases; unmatched bases: 9. TCR beta CDR3 amplification used RNA transcripts. RT-PCR with HTBI primers came first, then second-round multiplex PCR. TCRdb re-called the multiplex PCR reads with MiXCR, one entry per CDR3 protein. The sample has 450,000 or so distinct CDR3 sequences, about an eighth seen once; the top ten hold about 10%. V and J are TRBV28 and TRBJ2-7, with 8 positions matching TRBD1. Sequencing used blood. The receptor's source is a woman in her 30s with Graves' ophthalmopathy. CDR3: CASRIESQGAYEQYF. In DNA, the CDR3 is TGTGCCAGCAGGATAGAGTCACAGGGGGCCTACGAGCAGTACTTC.